A selection of T cell receptor beta chains follows, all from one sample in a study of OX40 agonist ivuxolimab in advanced cancers. Profiled with immunoSEQ multiplex PCR; TCRdb holds only in-frame clones, not every one. The table records 28,000 or so clones, 90% of them present only once. The sequencing here drew on CD4+ or CD8+ T cells sorted from blood, taken in a trial of the OX40 agonist ivuxolimab. The receptors stem from an adult with an advanced solid tumor such as melanoma, head and neck, liver or kidney cancer. The CDR3 runs from the conserved cysteine through the conserved F or W. The D gene is left open where the match is weak. Clone size is given for some rows only: seen once, a few or many times, or a class if the clone is expanded.

TRBJ2-3 | TRBV12-5 | NA | NA | TGTGCTAGTGGTGAGACAGTCGGGATGACAGATACGCAGTATTTT | CASGETVGMTDTQYF
TRBJ2-4 | TRBV19 | NA | NA | TGTGCCAGTAGTATAATGGCAGGCACCACCCAAGGGAACATTCAGTACTTC | CASSIMAGTTQGNIQYF
TRBJ2-4 | TRBV6-5 | NA | TRBD1 | TGTGCCAGCAGTGGCCGGACAGGGGTAAACATTCAGTACTTC | CASSGRTGVNIQYF
TRBJ1-1 | TRBV4-3 | NA | NA | TGCGCCAGCAGCCAAGAAGGAATGAACACTGAAGCTTTCTTT | CASSQEGMNTEAFF
TRBJ1-3 | TRBV7-9 | once | NA | TGTGCCAGCAGCTTAGAATTTGGGACCGGTGGGGACACCATATATTTT | CASSLEFGTGGDTIYF
TRBJ2-7 | TRBV6-1 | NA | NA | TGTGCCAGCAGCCTACGAAGGGCGCTCTCCTACGAGCAGTACTTC | CASSLRRALSYEQYF
TRBJ1-2 | TRBV6-6 | NA | TRBD1 | TGTGCCAGCAGTCCCGGACAGGGGGGAAACTATGGCTACACCTTC | CASSPGQGGNYGYTF
TRBJ2-7 | TRBV27 | NA | NA | TGTGCCAGCAGGGCAGCCTACGAGCAGTACTTC | CASRAAYEQYF
TRBJ2-5 | TRBV7-6 | NA | NA | TGTGCCAGCAGCTTCATGGGGGAAGAGACCCAGTACTTC | CASSFMGEETQYF
TRBJ2-3 | TRBV9 | NA | NA | TGTGCCAGCAGCGTAGGAGGGGTCAGCACAGATACGCAGTATTTT | CASSVGGVSTDTQYF
TRBJ1-2 | TRBV5-5 | NA | TRBD1 | TGTGCCAGCGTAGGACAGGGAGATGGCTACACCTTC | CASVGQGDGYTF
TRBJ2-2 | TRBV19 | NA | TRBD2 | TGTGCCAGTAGTATTGCGGGAGGCTACACCGGGGAGCTGTTTTTT | CASSIAGGYTGELFF
TRBJ1-1 | TRBV7-2 | NA | NA | TGTGCCAGCAGCTTAGAAGGGGTCCTGGGGGAAGAAACTGAAGCTTTCTTT | CASSLEGVLGEETEAFF
TRBJ2-5 | TRBV5-1 | NA | TRBD2 | TGCGCCAGCAGCTTGGAGGGGACTAAAGAGACCCAGTACTTC | CASSLEGTKETQYF
TRBJ2-3 | TRBV5-1 | NA | TRBD2 | TGCGCCAGCAGCTGGGACGGGACTACGGGACGAGTGGTGCAGTATTTT | CASSWDGTTGRVVQYF
TRBJ2-3 | TRBV7-2 | NA | NA | TGTGCCAGCAGCTTCTCTACAGATACGCAGTATTTT | CASSFSTDTQYF
TRBJ2-7 | TRBV7-8 | NA | TRBD1 | TGTGCCAGCAGCTTTGACAGGGACGAGCAGTACTTC | CASSFDRDEQYF
TRBJ2-3 | TRBV6-1 | NA | NA | TGTGCCAGCAGTGAATTTAGTGGGGAAGATACGCAGTATTTT | CASSEFSGEDTQYF
TRBJ2-7 | TRBV7-9 | NA | TRBD1 | TGTGCCAGCAGTCCGGGACAGGGGGCCTACGAGCAGTACTTC | CASSPGQGAYEQYF
TRBJ1-1 | TRBV27 | NA | NA | TGTGCCAGCAGTCACAGAGGCCAGGGAAAAGCTTTCTTT | CASSHRGQGKAFF
TRBJ2-7 | TRBV7-9 | few | NA | TGTGCCAGCAGCTTAGTGTCCAGGAACTACGAGCAGTACTTC | CASSLVSRNYEQYF
TRBJ2-3 | TRBV28 | NA | NA | TGTGCCAGCAGTTTATATACTAGCTCTAGGGGGGATACGCAGTATTTT | CASSLYTSSRGDTQYF
TRBJ1-1 | TRBV29-1 | NA | NA | TGCAGCGTCAGGGGCCCCACTGAAGCTTTCTTT | CSVRGPTEAFF
TRBJ2-7 | TRBV5-6 | NA | NA | TGTGCCAGCAGCCCTATAGCGGATTCCTACGAGCAGTACTTC | CASSPIADSYEQYF
TRBJ1-5 | TRBV5-6 | few | NA | TGTGCCAGCAGCACCCCAGGGGATCAGCCCCAGCATTTT | CASSTPGDQPQHF
TRBJ1-1 | TRBV10-2 | NA | NA | TGCGCCAGCAGTGAGTCGACAGGCGTGAACACTGAAGCTTTCTTT | CASSESTGVNTEAFF
TRBJ2-7 | TRBV28 | once | NA | TGTGCCAGCAGTTTCCAGAACTACGAGCAGTACTTC | CASSFQNYEQYF
TRBJ2-7 | TRBV7-7 | NA | NA | TGTGCCAGCAGCCCCGGGGAAGCAGGCGAGCAGTACTTC | CASSPGEAGEQYF
TRBJ2-3 | TRBV7-9 | NA | TRBD2 | TGTGCCAGCAGCTGGACTAGCGGGGGGGAACAAGATACGCAGTATTTT | CASSWTSGGEQDTQYF
TRBJ1-2 | TRBV30 | NA | NA | TGTGCCTGGAGTGTAGCGGGCGAGCGTGGCTACACCTTC | CAWSVAGERGYTF
TRBJ2-3 | TRBV11-2 | NA | NA | TGTGCCAGCAGCTTAGACGACTTCACAGATACGCAGTATTTT | CASSLDDFTDTQYF
TRBJ2-1 | TRBV6-6 | NA | TRBD1 | TGTGCCAGCAGTCCGGCTCTCGACAGGGACAATGAGCAGTTCTTC | CASSPALDRDNEQFF
TRBJ2-1 | TRBV5-1 | NA | TRBD1 | TGCGCCAGCAGTCCCGGGACAGGGTTCGGATCTTACAATGAGCAGTTCTTC | CASSPGTGFGSYNEQFF
TRBJ1-1 | TRBV7-9 | NA | NA | TGTGCCATCTTCAGGGACCGGATTGAAGCTTTCTTT | CAIFRDRIEAFF
TRBJ1-1 | TRBV19 | NA | TRBD1 | TGTGCCAGCGCTGGACAGGGGATCACTGAAGCTTTCTTT | CASAGQGITEAFF
TRBJ2-2 | TRBV9 | NA | NA | TGTGCCAGCAGCGTGAGAGGGAATCCGAACACCGGGGAGCTGTTTTTT | CASSVRGNPNTGELFF
TRBJ2-5 | TRBV7-2 | NA | TRBD1 | TGTGCCAGCAGCTCAGGGGGCGCAGGGGAGACCCAGTACTTC | CASSSGGAGETQYF
TRBJ2-7 | TRBV27 | NA | TRBD2 | TGTGCCAGCAGTATACTATTTAGCGGGATCGCCTACGAGCAGTACTTC | CASSILFSGIAYEQYF
TRBJ2-3 | TRBV28 | NA | NA | TGTGCCAGTTCCATCACAGATACGCAGTATTTT | CASSITDTQYF
TRBJ1-5 | TRBV15 | NA | NA | TGTGCCACCAGCAGGATCGAGATCCAGGCCCAGCATTTT | CATSRIEIQAQHF